This TCR beta chain was sequenced in a study of T-cell memory formation after mild COVID-19. Broader study findings: Mainly in CM and EM were contracting CD4+ clones; CD8+ were in EMRA.

This clonotype has a handful of counts. The antigen is unknown. One entry per CDR3 protein results from TCRdb running MiXCR on the 5' RACE reads. Of around 200,000 distinct CDR3 sequences listed, over 20% are singletons. V was cut by 1 base and J by 1 base, with 8 bases left in between. The CDR3 is 14 residues long. CDR1 is GTSNPN, CDR2 SVGIG, per germline (reference sequence). Sequenced sample: PBMCs or a T cell subset sorted from them (not recorded which). The receptor was derived from an adult woman who had mild COVID-19 (a few samples of this study predate the infection). Cell type and time point are not known. The rearrangement uses TRBV30 and TRBJ2-1; D gene uncertain. CDR3 region: CAWSGGRSYNEQFF. For the CDR3, the DNA is TGTGCCTGGAGTGGGGGAAGATCCTACAATGAGCAGTTCTTC.